This is a list of T cell receptor beta chains from one sample in a study of T cell responses to AZD1222 COVID-19 vaccine. Clones were read by immunoSEQ multiplex PCR, and TCRdb kept only the in-frame ones, dropping some. The table shows over 140,000 clones, with approximately 92% occurring only once. Material: peripheral blood, obtained on day 0 of AZD1222 vaccination. These receptors were obtained from an adult in good health. Each CDR3 is given with its conserved first and last residue. A D gene is named only where the DNA matches it firmly. Part of the rows lack a size; the others show once, few, many or a class for expanded clones.

size	V	J	D	DNA	CDR3
-	TRBV7-2	TRBJ2-1	TRBD2	TGTGCCAGCAGTCGAGTAGCGGGGGACTACAATGAGCAGTTCTTC	CASSRVAGDYNEQFF
-	TRBV18	TRBJ2-7	-	TGTGCCAGCACGCGGGACAGTGCCTACGAGCAGTACTTC	CASTRDSAYEQYF
-	TRBV6-5	TRBJ1-1	-	TGTGCCAGCAGTACTAAGGGTAACACTGAAGCTTTCTTT	CASSTKGNTEAFF
-	TRBV7-2	TRBJ2-1	TRBD2	TGTGCCAGCAGCTCTCTGGTACCGGGACTAGTCTACAATGAGCAGTTCTTC	CASSSLVPGLVYNEQFF
-	TRBV28	TRBJ1-1	-	TGTGCCAGCACCACGCCGGAGAACACTGAAGCTTTCTTT	CASTTPENTEAFF
-	TRBV18	TRBJ1-3	-	TGTGCCAGCTCACCCCGGGACGACTCTGGAAACACCATATATTTT	CASSPRDDSGNTIYF
-	TRBV18	TRBJ2-1	TRBD2	TGTGCCAGCTCACCGTGGACTAGCGGGGGGGCCCACAATGAGCAGTTCTTC	CASSPWTSGGAHNEQFF
-	TRBV5-4	TRBJ2-1	-	TGTGCCAGCAGCTTGGTAGGGGCGTCCTACAATGAGCAGTTCTTC	CASSLVGASYNEQFF
-	TRBV6-5	TRBJ1-4	-	TGTGCCAGCAGTTACTCAGAGTTGGGTAATGAAAAACTGTTTTTT	CASSYSELGNEKLFF
-	TRBV29-1	TRBJ2-5	-	TGCAGCGTTGAAGGTGGGGTGGGCCAAGAGACCCAGTACTTC	CSVEGGVGQETQYF
-	TRBV7-2	TRBJ2-5	TRBD2	TGTGCCAGCAGCTCCCCGGGGGGGGAAGAGACCCAGTACTTC	CASSSPGGEETQYF
-	TRBV4-1	TRBJ1-1	-	TGCGCCAGCAGCCAAGCCGGTGGTTATCCTGAAGCTTTCTTT	CASSQAGGYPEAFF
-	TRBV5-6	TRBJ2-7	TRBD1	TGTGCCAGCAGCCTCCTGGGACAGGGGGCCTACGAGCAGTACTTC	CASSLLGQGAYEQYF
-	TRBV3-1/TRBV3-2	TRBJ2-1	-	TGTGCCAGCAGCCGAGGGGACCATTGGAATAATGAGCAGTTCTTC	CASSRGDHWNNEQFF
-	TRBV28	TRBJ2-1	TRBD1	TGTGCCAGCAGTTTAGCTTTTAGGGGACAGGGGCCTTACAATGAGCAGTTCTTC	CASSLAFRGQGPYNEQFF
-	TRBV7-2	TRBJ2-3	-	TGTGCCAGCAGTTTGAATACGCAGTATTTT	CASSLNTQYF
-	TRBV18	TRBJ1-2	-	TGTGCCAGCTCAGGGACGGGAAACTATGGCTACACCTTC	CASSGTGNYGYTF
-	TRBV7-6	TRBJ2-3	TRBD2	TGTGCCAGCAGCACAGGGACTAGCGGGAGCTTCGCAGATACGCAGTATTTT	CASSTGTSGSFADTQYF
-	TRBV11-2	TRBJ1-1	TRBD1	TGTGCCAGCAGCTTAGGCGACAGGGGGTTCAACACTGAAGCTTTCTTT	CASSLGDRGFNTEAFF
-	TRBV3-1/TRBV3-2	TRBJ2-5	TRBD2	TGTGCCAGCAGCCTAGGCGGGAGGTATCAAGAGACCCAGTACTTC	CASSLGGRYQETQYF
-	TRBV7-9	TRBJ2-7	-	TGTGCCAGCAGCTTAGTGGCCAACGAGCAGTACTTC	CASSLVANEQYF
-	TRBV2	TRBJ1-2	-	TGTGCCAGCAGTGTTTCGCTCGGCTACACCTTC	CASSVSLGYTF
-	TRBV5-3	TRBJ1-5	-	TGTGCCAGAAGCTCGGACGGGAATCAGCCCCAGCATTTT	CARSSDGNQPQHF
-	TRBV6-5	TRBJ2-5	-	TGTGCCAGCAGTTCCCGGGTCAGGGGGGGAGAGACCCAGTACTTC	CASSSRVRGGETQYF
-	TRBV27	TRBJ2-7	-	TGTGCCAGCAGTTTTACGAGGAGTGGCTACGAGCAGTACTTC	CASSFTRSGYEQYF
few	TRBV11-1	TRBJ2-1	TRBD1	TGTGCCAGCAGCCTACAGGGGGTCGGCAATGAGCAGTTCTTC	CASSLQGVGNEQFF
-	TRBV7-9	TRBJ2-5	TRBD1	TGTGCCAGCAGCTGGGGGACAGGGCAAGAGACCCAGTACTTC	CASSWGTGQETQYF
-	TRBV11-3	TRBJ2-1	-	TGTGCCAGCAGCCTCAGTCCCGGGACTGGTAACAATGAGCAGTTCTTC	CASSLSPGTGNNEQFF
-	TRBV5-8	TRBJ1-2	-	TGTGCCAGCAGCTTCGGGACTGCCTATGGCTACACCTTC	CASSFGTAYGYTF
-	TRBV11-2	TRBJ1-6	TRBD1	TGTGCCAGCAGACAAACAGGGGGCTCCGGGCCACCCCTCCACTTT	CASRQTGGSGPPLHF
-	TRBV7-9	TRBJ1-5	-	TGTGCCAGCAGTTCCTTTGGGGGGCCCCTAAATCAGCCCCAGCATTTT	CASSSFGGPLNQPQHF
-	TRBV21-1	TRBJ2-1	-	TGTGCCAGCAGCAAATGCGGTCCCCACTCCTACAATGAGCAGTTCTTC	CASSKCGPHSYNEQFF
-	TRBV5-1	TRBJ2-7	TRBD1	TGCGCCAGCAGCGGGGGACAGAGCGGATTTTCCTACGAGCAGTACTTC	CASSGGQSGFSYEQYF
once	TRBV2	TRBJ1-5	-	TGTGCCAGTACAGGGTTGCGCAATCAGCCCCAGCATTTT	CASTGLRNQPQHF
-	TRBV2	TRBJ1-5	-	TGTGCCAGCAGTACCGGCGACAGCATTAAAGGGTCGGGGTGGCCCCAGCATTTT	CASSTGDSIKGSGWPQHF
-	TRBV6-1	TRBJ1-3	TRBD1	TGTGCCAGCAGTGGGTTGGACAGGGGGCCCGGAAACACCATATATTTT	CASSGLDRGPGNTIYF
-	TRBV19	TRBJ2-3	TRBD1	TGTGCCAGTAGTATCCATTTTGGGACAGGGGGCGTAGGGGATACGCAGTATTTT	CASSIHFGTGGVGDTQYF
-	TRBV14	TRBJ2-1	-	TGTGCCAGCAGCCGAGCGGGTGGGGTTTACAATGAGCAGTTCTTC	CASSRAGGVYNEQFF
once	TRBV6-1	TRBJ2-3	TRBD2	TGTGCCAGCAGTGAAGCGGGGGGGTCAGATACGCAGTATTTT	CASSEAGGSDTQYF
-	TRBV5-8	TRBJ1-5	-	TGTGCCAGCCAGGGTGACCTCCGGGGCAATCAGCCCCAGCATTTT	CASQGDLRGNQPQHF
-	TRBV27	TRBJ1-2	-	TGTGCCAGCAGTCCTCGCGGGTATTCCTATGGCTACACCTTC	CASSPRGYSYGYTF
-	TRBV6-5	TRBJ2-1	TRBD1	TGTGCCAGCAGTTGGGACAGGGTGGTGTTCTTC	CASSWDRVVFF
-	TRBV4-2	TRBJ2-7	-	TGTGCCAGCAGCCAAGCTGGAGACCACTCCTACGAGCAGTACTTC	CASSQAGDHSYEQYF
-	TRBV18	TRBJ2-7	-	TGTGCCAGCTCCCCCCTAGGGGTCGAGCAGTACTTC	CASSPLGVEQYF
-	TRBV2	TRBJ2-5	TRBD2	TGTGCCAGCAAACGGACTAGCAGGGAGACCCAGTACTTC	CASKRTSRETQYF
-	TRBV7-2	TRBJ2-2	-	TGTGCCAGCAGAAAAGACCTCACCGGGGAGCTGTTTTTT	CASRKDLTGELFF
-	TRBV5-6	TRBJ2-4	TRBD1	TGTGCCAGCAGGGGGACAGGGCAATTGGGCATTCAGTACTTC	CASRGTGQLGIQYF
-	TRBV7-9	TRBJ2-7	TRBD1	TGTGCCAGCAGCTTTCCTGGGACAGGCCCAATGGGTGAGCAGTACTTC	CASSFPGTGPMGEQYF
-	TRBV7-2	TRBJ2-1	TRBD2	TGTGCCAGCAGCCCCGGACTAGGGCGATACAATGAGCAGTTCTTC	CASSPGLGRYNEQFF
-	TRBV6-5	TRBJ2-7	-	TGTGCCAGCCCCGCGACGGAGTCGTTCGAGCAGTACTTC	CASPATESFEQYF
-	TRBV5-4	TRBJ2-5	TRBD2	TGTGCCAGCAGCTTGAGGCTAGCGGGGCAAGAGACCCAGTACTTC	CASSLRLAGQETQYF